This T cell receptor (beta chain) was retrieved from a study of Tregs in tolerant kidney transplant recipients (dated by TCRdb to between 2018 and 2021). Some background on the complete study: Transplants used related donors with nonmyeloablative bone marrow transplantation; mixed chimerism was transient in the human trials. The study applied TCRbeta sequencing to find donor-specific regulatory T cells before combined kidney and bone marrow transplantation and then followed those same cells after transplant.

The paper's findings and limits, for the study overall: The study was constrained by small patient numbers, and validation of the findings is required in larger populations and under other immunosuppression protocols. Donor-specific Treg expansion exceeded global Treg expansion in tolerant patients, suggesting antigen-driven rather than nonspecific expansion. Because the PCR primers were changed over time for some patients, nucleotide-level comparison could not be performed across the samples from those patients. Although technical replication error seemed to be minimal, the question of biological reproducibility was not addressed directly. Expanding Tregs with activated donor B cells appeared to identify the most biologically relevant and donor-specific TCRbeta repertoire.

For TCRbeta CDR3 sequencing, genomic DNA was extracted from sorted cells using the QIAGEN DNeasy Blood and Tissue Kit. High-throughput TCRbeta CDR3 sequencing was carried out commercially through immunoSEQ, with PCR amplification with bias correction and internal controls included. The published analysis was carried out like this. Unique productive TCRbeta sequences were defined by CDR3 nucleotide sequence where primers matched, otherwise by CDR3 amino acid sequence with Vbeta and Jbeta genes. Sorting error was corrected by removing sequences shared between sorted populations at a frequency ratio of 2:1 or less, and the remaining shared sequences were assigned to the higher population. A sequence counted as donor-reactive if, in CFSE-low cells, the sequence had a frequency of at least 0.01% and was expanded at least 5-fold compared with unstimulated cells. Jensen-Shannon divergence calculated on the top 100 TCRbeta sequences ranked by frequency was used to measure repertoire divergence. For any sample with multiple sequencing runs, sorting error was corrected in each run separately before the runs were pooled. In its TCRdb copy, this immuneACCESS table keeps in-frame sequences only and misses some clones. Where compared with another copy, unresolved V genes explain less than half of these, and the others have no known cause. V, J and clone size reflect that table, while D and trimming were determined from the DNA. Recorded for this sample are tens of thousands of clones; roughly 85% of them occurred a single time. Of the sample, under 2.5% falls within the top ten clones.

The meaning of the sample's time point label: blood sample drawn before combined kidney and bone marrow transplant. Thawed PBMCs were FACS-sorted into unstimulated Tregs (CD4+CD25+CD127-), CD4+ non-Tregs (CD4+CD25-), CD4 cells and CD8 cells. Prior to Treg sorting, thawed PBMCs were rested overnight at 37 degrees C with approximately 180 IU/ml IL-2. The patients were several recipients of combined kidney and bone marrow transplants from the ITN036ST trial, and samples were available only from these trial subjects. Healthy control blood was separated into PBMCs by Ficoll density gradient and cryopreserved, and patient PBMCs were collected both before and after transplant. The cysteine opens and the phenylalanine closes a CDR3 of 12 amino acids. Just the 36-base CDR3 DNA is kept, in frame starting at base 1. Relative to germline, V is 3 bases shorter and J is 3 bases shorter, with 4 bases between their ends. Via the germline V gene, CDR1 is SNHLY and CDR2 FYNNEI.

With respect to this clone: No antigen is known for it. No much larger clone is present one base from it, and per-base qualities are unavailable.

In this chain, TRBV2 is recombined with TRBJ2-3; confidence is insufficient to name the D gene. The TCR was taken from a human donor who received a combined kidney and bone marrow transplant. Sample: Tregs from blood, taken before the transplant. Here is the DNA: TGTGCCAGCAGTGAGACAACAGATACGCAGTATTTT. It translates as CASSETTDTQYF. Full variable domain (CDR3 extended with the reference TRBV2 and TRBJ2-3 proteins): EPEVTQTPSHQVTQMGQEVILRCVPISNHLYFYWYRQILGQKVEFLVSFYNNEISEKSEIFDDQFSVERPDGSNFTLKIRSTKLEDSAMYFCASSETTDTQYFGPGTRLTVL.